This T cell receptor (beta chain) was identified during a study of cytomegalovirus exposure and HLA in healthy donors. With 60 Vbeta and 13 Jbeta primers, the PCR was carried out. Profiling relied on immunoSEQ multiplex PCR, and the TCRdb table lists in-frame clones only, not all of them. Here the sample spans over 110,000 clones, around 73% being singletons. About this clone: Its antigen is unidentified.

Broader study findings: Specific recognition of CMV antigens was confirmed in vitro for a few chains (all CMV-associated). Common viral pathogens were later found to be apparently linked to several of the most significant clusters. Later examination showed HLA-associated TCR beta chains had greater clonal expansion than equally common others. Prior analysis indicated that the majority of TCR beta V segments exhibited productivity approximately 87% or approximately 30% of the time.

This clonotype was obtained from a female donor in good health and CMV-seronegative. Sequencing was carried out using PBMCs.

CDR3 sequence: CASSPGVGSEQFF. The DNA for the CDR3 is TGTGCCAGCAGCCCCGGGGTGGGAAGTGAGCAGTTCTTC. The rearrangement joins TRBV7-2 to TRBJ2-1; D might be TRBD2 (5 bases). Germline CDR1 and CDR2: SGHTA and FQGNSA. V lost 5 bases, J lost 9 bases, and 14 bases lay in between. The CDR3 contains 13 residues.